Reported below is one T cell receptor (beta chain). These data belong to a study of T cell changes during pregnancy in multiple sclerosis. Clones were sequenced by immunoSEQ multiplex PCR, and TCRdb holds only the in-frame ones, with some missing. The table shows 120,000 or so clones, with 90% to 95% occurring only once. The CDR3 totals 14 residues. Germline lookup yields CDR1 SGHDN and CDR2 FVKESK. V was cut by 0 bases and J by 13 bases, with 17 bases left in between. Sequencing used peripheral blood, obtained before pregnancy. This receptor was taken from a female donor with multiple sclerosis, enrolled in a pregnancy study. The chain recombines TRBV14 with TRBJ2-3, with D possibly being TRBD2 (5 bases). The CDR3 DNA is TGTGCCAGCAGCCAAGAACTAGGGCACCCTCGGAAGTATTTT. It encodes CASSQELGHPRKYF. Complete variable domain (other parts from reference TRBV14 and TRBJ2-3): EAGVTQFPSHSVIEKGQTVTLRCDPISGHDNLYWYRRVMGKEIKFLLHFVKESKQDESGMPNNRFLAERTGGTYSTLKVQPAELEDSGVYFCASSQELGHPRKYFGPGTRLTVL.